Listed here are 7 T cell receptor beta chains from one sample, sequenced in a study of cytomegalovirus exposure and HLA in healthy donors (dated by TCRdb to about 2017). Libraries were prepared through the immunoSEQ multiplex PCR assay. For the multiplex PCR, a mixture combining 60 forward primers for TCR Vbeta segments and 13 reverse primers for TCR Jbeta segments was used. TCRdb obtained this table from immuneACCESS and retained in-frame rearrangements with V and J assigned. These tables miss some clones; where compared with another copy, unresolved V genes account for less than half of the shortfall, and the remainder is unexplained. The sample table lists tens of thousands of clones, roughly 80% of them with a count of one. The top ten hold around 4.3% of the sample. Material for sequencing was PBMCs. All receptors derive from a woman in her forties in good health and CMV-seropositive.

The chain combines TRBV11-2 with TRBJ2-3; D call uncertain. Germline CDR1 SGHAT, CDR2 FQNNGV. The CDR3 contains 12 residues. V lost 1 base and J lost 14, with 13 bases in between. The CDR3 reads CASSLVGESTYF. The CDR3 nucleotides are TGTGCCAGCAGCTTAGTAGGAGAGAGCACGTATTTT.

This clone has a handful of counts. The chain recombines TRBV5-6 with TRBJ2-7; perhaps TRBD2 as D (6 bases). Germline assignment: CDR1 SGHDT and CDR2 YYEEEE. This CDR3 has 13 amino acids. The V gene lost 0 bases and the J gene lost 5 bases, with 9 bases spanning the gap. The CDR3 spells CASSLAASDEQYF. Here the CDR3 DNA reads TGTGCCAGCAGCTTGGCAGCTAGCGACGAGCAGTACTTC. Full variable domain (remainder filled in from reference TRBV5-6 and TRBJ2-7): DAGVTQSPTHLIKTRGQQVTLRCSPKSGHDTVSWYQQALGQGPQFIFQYYEEEERQRGNFPDRFSGHQFPNYSSELNVNALLLGDSALYLCASSLAASDEQYFGPGTRLTVT.

Only a few counts were recorded for this clone. This sample also contains other DNA sequences that code for the same CDR3. The chain carries TRBV5-1 and TRBJ1-5, with unresolved D. Germline CDR1 SGHRS, CDR2 YFSETQ. This CDR3 contains 15 residues. V lost 0 bases and J 0 bases, leaving 7 bases between the germline ends. CDR3 in amino acids: CASSLDSYSNQPQHF. For the CDR3, the DNA is TGCGCCAGCAGCTTGGACAGTTATAGCAATCAGCCCCAGCATTTT.

A single count supports this clone. One junction end does not reproduce the germline sequence, and a read error may be involved. The rearrangement uses TRBV7-7 and TRBJ2-5; 8 positions agree with TRBD2. The CDR3 covers 16 residues. CDR1 is SSHAT and CDR2 is FNYEAQ in the germline V gene (reference sequence). In DNA, the CDR3 is TGTGCTAGCAGCTTAGACGCCAGCGGGAGTGGAGAGACCCAGTACTTC. Translating it yields CASSLDASGSGETQYF.

V gene TRBV19 combines with J gene TRBJ2-1; 8 positions match TRBD2. V was pared by 3 bases and J by 1 base, with 5 bases of the junction left unmatched. Germline V gene data show CDR1 as LNHDA and CDR2 as SQIVND (reference sequence). This CDR3 region has 16 residues. DNA for the CDR3: TGTGCCAGTAGTATTATTAGCGGGGTTTCCTACAATGAGCAGTTCTTC. Its translation is CASSIISGVSYNEQFF.

This clone occurred once. This chain uses TRBV14 with TRBJ2-7; no clear D gene. The CDR3 is made up of 11 amino acids. With 4 bases removed from V and 4 bases from J, the gap between germline ends came to 5 bases. CDR1 is SGHDN and CDR2 is FVKESK in the germline V gene. The CDR3 bases are TGTGCCAGCAGCCTCTCGTACGAGCAGTACTTC. Its protein is CASSLSYEQYF.

The chain recombines TRBV28 with TRBJ1-4; 7 bases agree with TRBD1. J gave up 3 bases and V 8 bases, and 3 bases lay outside the gene matches. Germline loops: CDR1 MDHEN, CDR2 SYDVKM. This CDR3 has 13 amino acids. The CDR3 reads CASQTGSNEKLFF. Written as DNA, the CDR3 is TGTGCCAGCCAGACAGGGTCTAATGAAAAACTGTTTTTT.